Presented here are 27 T cell receptor beta chains from one specimen sequenced in a study of blood T cell dynamics during melanoma immunotherapy. Measured with immunoSEQ multiplex PCR; TCRdb has only the in-frame clones, and not every one. The table lists 8,000 to 13,000 clones, more than 85% of them singletons, with just over 4% in the top ten. Time point specified: week 3, after first cycle of checkpoint inhibitor. The sequencing used blood, collected from a patient treated with checkpoint blockade. Receptor source: a human donor with melanoma.

This rearrangement joins TRBV7-9 to TRBJ2-1; no clear D gene. This CDR3 is 18 amino acids long. The germline V gene encodes CDR1 SEHNR and CDR2 FQNEAQ (reference sequence). Trimming cost V 4 bases and J 0 bases, with 19 bases left between them. In DNA, the CDR3 is TGTGCCAGCAGCTCCATCATTTCGGATCGTAGCTCCTACAATGAGCAGTTCTTC. Translated: CASSSIISDRSSYNEQFF.

The chain links TRBV19 to TRBJ2-1; the match to TRBD1 covers 7 bases. Germline CDR1 and CDR2: LNHDA and SQIVND (reference sequence). The CDR3 spans 14 residues. V was clipped by 3 bases and J by 5 bases; unmatched bases: 4. The chain's CDR3 is CASSIGTANNEQFF. CDR3 in DNA: TGTGCCAGTAGTATCGGGACAGCGAACAATGAGCAGTTCTTC.

This rearrangement joins TRBV14 to TRBJ2-3; D not certain. Germline V lookup: CDR1 SGHDN, CDR2 FVKESK. V was pared by 2 bases and J by 2 bases, with 8 bases between. The CDR3 has 14 amino acids. CDR3 DNA sequence: TGTGCCAGCAGCCAATCCCAGTACACAGATACGCAGTATTTT. Translated, it gives CASSQSQYTDTQYF.

The V call is TRBV9, the J call TRBJ2-7; no reliable D call. Germline-derived CDR1 and CDR2 are SGDLS and YYNGEE. Between the trimmed V and J ends, which lost 1 base and 6 bases, there was a span of 11 bases. The CDR3 has 13 residues. The CDR3 reads CASSVTPWLEQYF. Here the CDR3 DNA reads TGTGCCAGCAGCGTAACGCCATGGCTCGAGCAGTACTTC.

This chain connects TRBV12-5 to TRBJ2-3; 7 nucleotides line up with TRBD1. V was clipped by 7 bases and J by 0 bases; unmatched bases: 10. Germline V gene lookup returns CDR1 LGHNT and CDR2 FRNRAP. This CDR3 is built from 16 residues. The CDR3 DNA is TGTGCTAGTGCCCCACCCCGGGACAGTAGCACAGATACGCAGTATTTT. The encoded protein is CASAPPRDSSTDTQYF.

The V call is TRBV5-1, the J call TRBJ1-1; unclear D gene. Trimming stripped 0 bases from V and 4 bases from J, with 7 bases between. Germline V gives CDR1 SGHRS, CDR2 YFSETQ. The CDR3 is made up of 13 amino acids. CDR3 in DNA: TGCGCCAGCAGCTTGGGGTTGGGCACTGAAGCTTTCTTT. Encoded protein: CASSLGLGTEAFF.

The J gene is TRBJ1-2, the V gene TRBV6-5; D not certain. The germline V gene encodes CDR1 MNHEY and CDR2 SVGAGI. V was shortened by 4 bases and J by 8 bases, with 17 bases between the two germline ends. CDR3 size: 14 residues. For the CDR3, the DNA is TGTGCCAGCAGTTCCCGGCGGGGTTGGTACGGCTACACCTTC. Encoded protein: CASSSRRGWYGYTF.

This clone was seen once. The chain links TRBV19 to TRBJ1-2; a weak D match, TRBD1 (6 bases). The CDR3 is made up of 17 amino acids. Germline CDR1 is LNHDA and CDR2 is SQIVND (reference sequence). Deletions cut 6 bases from V and 5 bases from J, with 25 bases between. Here the CDR3 DNA reads TGTGCCAGTAGCACGTCCCGGGACACCCGCGGAGGGTATGGCTACACCTTC. Translation: CASSTSRDTRGGYGYTF.

This chain joins TRBV28 and TRBJ1-2; possible D gene TRBD1, 6 bases. V was clipped by 6 bases and J by 6 bases, with 14 bases between them. CDR3 length: 13 amino acids. Germline V lookup: CDR1 MDHEN, CDR2 SYDVKM. CDR3 region: CASSTGSRDGYTF. Written as DNA, the CDR3 is TGTGCCAGCAGCACAGGGAGTAGGGATGGCTACACCTTC.

This chain joins TRBV19 and TRBJ2-1; no reliable D call. Germline values: CDR1 LNHDA, CDR2 SQIVND (reference sequence). Deletions cut 3 bases from V and 10 bases from J, with 19 bases between. The CDR3 runs 15 residues. The CDR3 coding sequence is TGTGCCAGTAGTATGGGTGCAGGTACGGGTGGGGAGCAGTTCTTC. Translated, it gives CASSMGAGTGGEQFF.

V gene TRBV7-3 combines with J gene TRBJ1-3, with D possibly TRBD1 on 6 matching bases. Trimming cost V 7 bases and J 0 bases, with 19 bases left between them. The CDR3 consists of 17 residues. Per the germline V gene, CDR1 is SGHTA and CDR2 is FQGTGA. The CDR3 protein is CASIKKTGPYSGNTIYF. In DNA form, the CDR3 reads TGTGCCAGCATCAAAAAGACAGGCCCCTACTCTGGAAACACCATATATTTT.

This rearrangement joins TRBV28 to TRBJ2-1; weak D call: TRBD2 (6 bases). CDR1 and CDR2 (germline): MDHEN, SYDVKM. Trimming pared 4 bases from V and 8 bases from J, leaving 12 bases between. The CDR3 contains 13 residues. CDR3 protein: CASSSGTGDEQFF. In nucleotides, the CDR3 is TGTGCCAGCAGTTCCGGGACTGGCGATGAGCAGTTCTTC.

The J gene is TRBJ1-5, the V gene TRBV28; TRBD1 might be the D (5 bases). Trimming cost V 2 bases and J 7 bases, with 15 bases left between them. The germline CDR1 and CDR2 sequences are MDHEN and SYDVKM. CDR3 length: 15 residues. The CDR3 DNA is TGTGCCAGCAGTTTACCCCCCTTGGGGGACCAGCCCCAGCATTTT. This encodes CASSLPPLGDQPQHF.

The chain carries TRBV28 and TRBJ2-2; D may be TRBD1 (6 bases). The CDR3 is made up of 16 amino acids. Germline V CDR1 and CDR2: MDHEN, SYDVKM. The V and J ends lost 3 bases and 5 bases respectively, with 16 bases between them. CDR3 region: CASSFSRGRGTGELFF. The CDR3 DNA is TGTGCCAGCAGTTTTTCGAGGGGCAGGGGAACCGGGGAGCTGTTTTTT.

The gene calls are TRBV7-8 and TRBJ1-5; D is uncertain. This CDR3 is 14 amino acids long. Trimming removed 0 bases from V and 7 bases from J, with 10 bases in between. CDR1 and CDR2 from the germline V gene are SGHVS and FQNEAQ. The CDR3 protein is CASSLAWAGQPQHF. For the CDR3, the DNA is TGTGCCAGCAGCTTAGCATGGGCGGGACAGCCCCAGCATTTT.

In DNA, the CDR3 is TGTGCCAGCACTGGCCTTGTTATTAATGAAAAACTGTTTTTT. Translated: CASTGLVINEKLFF. This chain connects TRBV2 to TRBJ1-4, with D uncertain. V lost 7 bases and J 4 bases, leaving 13 bases between the germline ends. The CDR3 sequence is 14 residues long. Per the germline V gene, CDR1 is SNHLY and CDR2 is FYNNEI.

The V gene is TRBV15, the J gene TRBJ2-3, with 10 bases fitting TRBD1. Trimming took 0 bases from V and 1 from J; bases not matched to a gene: 1. Per the germline V gene, CDR1 is LNHNV and CDR2 is YYDKDF (reference sequence). CDR3 size: 16 residues. The CDR3 here is CATSREGQGRTDTQYF. For the CDR3, the DNA is TGTGCCACCAGCAGAGAGGGACAGGGGCGCACAGATACGCAGTATTTT.

This clone showed up just once. The chain joins TRBV7-9 to TRBJ1-4; maybe TRBD1 (6 bases). The CDR3 is 15 residues long. With 1 base removed from V and 5 bases from J, the gap between germline ends came to 11 bases. Per germline, CDR1 SEHNR and CDR2 FQNEAQ (reference sequence). DNA of the CDR3: TGTGCCAGCAGCTTAGTAGCACAGGGCAATGAAAAACTGTTTTTT. Translating it yields CASSLVAQGNEKLFF.

The J gene is TRBJ1-5, the V gene TRBV4-2; D might be TRBD1 (5 bases). The CDR3 runs 17 residues. The germline gives CDR1 LGHNA, CDR2 YNFKEQ. Trimming removed 0 bases at V and 6 bases at J, with 18 bases between. The CDR3 bases are TGTGCCAGCAGCCAAGAGGGTAGTCAGGGAGCGGGTCAGCCCCAGCATTTT. It encodes CASSQEGSQGAGQPQHF.

The chain links TRBV6-5 to TRBJ1-1; tentatively, D is TRBD1 (5 bases). Trimming took off 4 bases at V and 1 base at J, with 13 bases between the two ends. The CDR3 has 15 amino acids. Germline CDR1 reads MNHEY; CDR2 reads SVGAGI. The CDR3 DNA follows: TGTGCCAGCAGTTTTAAGACGAGGGGGAACACTGAAGCTTTCTTT. Its translation is CASSFKTRGNTEAFF.

The chain combines TRBV7-9 with TRBJ1-3; 11 bases map to TRBD1. Germline CDR1 SEHNR, CDR2 FQNEAQ (reference sequence). V shed 8 bases and J 3 bases; nucleotides not matched to a gene: 3. The CDR3 spans 14 residues. DNA of the CDR3: TGTGCCAGCGGACAGGGGGCGTATGGAAACACCATATATTTT. Its protein product is CASGQGAYGNTIYF.

This clone was seen a handful of times. This chain uses TRBV2 with TRBJ1-2; D not certain. From germline, CDR1 is SNHLY and CDR2 FYNNEI. The CDR3 length is 11 residues. The ends were cut back, 8 bases at V and 3 bases at J, with 7 bases in the middle. The CDR3: CASVEDYGYTF. The DNA for the CDR3 is TGTGCCAGCGTAGAGGACTATGGCTACACCTTC.

The J gene is TRBJ1-2, the V gene TRBV5-1; D ambiguous. CDR3 size: 14 residues. V was pared by 6 bases and J by 6 bases, with 18 bases between. Germline assignment: CDR1 SGHRS and CDR2 YFSETQ. The CDR3 nucleotides are TGCGCCAGCAAGATGTTTGAGGGTACCAATGGCTACACCTTC. Its protein product is CASKMFEGTNGYTF.

The V call is TRBV7-9, the J call TRBJ2-1, with 12 bases aligning to TRBD2. V shed 5 bases, J shed 7 bases, and the junction held 12 bases outside the gene matches. The CDR3 loop spans 17 amino acids. Germline CDR1 SEHNR, CDR2 FQNEAQ (reference sequence). The CDR3 here is CASSLPQAGTSGNEQFF. DNA for the CDR3: TGTGCCAGCAGCCTCCCACAGGCCGGGACTAGCGGGAATGAGCAGTTCTTC.

This chain connects TRBV6-1 to TRBJ1-2; D ambiguous. V lost 6 bases to trimming and J lost 7 bases, with 9 bases between them. CDR1 is MNHNS, CDR2 SASEGT, per germline. The CDR3 contains 11 residues. The CDR3 loop reads CASSPQVGYTF. CDR3 nucleotide sequence: TGTGCCAGCAGCCCCCAAGTTGGCTACACCTTC.

The gene calls are TRBV5-5 and TRBJ1-4, with 11 bases lining up with TRBD1. The V and J ends lost 4 bases and 5 bases, in that order; junction bases with no gene match: 4. The V gene's germline CDR1 is SGHKS and CDR2 YYEKEE (reference sequence). The CDR3 has 15 amino acids. The CDR3 loop reads CASSDGTGGNEKLFF. Written as DNA, the CDR3 is TGTGCCAGCAGCGACGGGACAGGGGGAAATGAAAAACTGTTTTTT.

V is TRBV7-7 and J is TRBJ2-7; D is undetermined. Trimming removed 2 bases at V and 3 bases at J, with 8 bases between. CDR3 length equals 13 residues. The germline V gene has CDR1 SSHAT and CDR2 FNYEAQ (reference sequence). The CDR3 DNA sequence: TGTGCCAGCAGCTTAACCTCTAGCTACGAGCAGTACTTC. Its translation: CASSLTSSYEQYF.